Following are 26 T cell receptor beta chains from one sample sequenced in a study of blood T cells in healthy people across ages. Using a J-beta primer mix together with a sample-barcoded 5' primer, a second PCR was run for about 6 to 12 cycles. TCRdb itself ran the 5' RACE reads through MiXCR, one entry per CDR3 protein. Found here are around 800,000 distinct CDR3 sequences, roughly 60% of them singletons; the top ten hold roughly 25%. Sequencing was performed on blood. The receptors were gathered from a man aged 25 to 45 in good health.

The chain combines TRBV28 with TRBJ2-1, with D perhaps TRBD2 (5 bases). CDR3 length equals 16 residues. V was cut by 8 bases and J by 4 bases, with 21 bases left in between. Germline loops: CDR1 MDHEN, CDR2 SYDVKM. In nucleotides, the CDR3 is TGTGCCAGCCCCCCCCGGGGAAGGATGCTTTACAATGAGCAGTTCTTC. Amino acid sequence: CASPPRGRMLYNEQFF.

This chain links TRBV7-3 with TRBJ2-4, with a weak D call TRBD2 (5 bases). The germline V gene encodes CDR1 SGHTA and CDR2 FQGTGA. This CDR3 is built from 13 residues. The V end lost 5 bases, the J end lost 7 bases, and 12 bases lay between the germline ends. This CDR3 is CASSASLGNIQYF. The CDR3 bases are TGTGCCAGCAGCGCCTCACTAGGGAACATTCAGTACTTC.

The genes are TRBV7-9 and TRBJ2-1; 9 bases align to TRBD1. Germline CDR1 is SEHNR and CDR2 is FQNEAQ (reference sequence). The CDR3 spans 17 residues. V lost 4 bases to trimming and J lost 4 bases; unmatched junction nucleotides: 11. CDR3 residues: CASSSIRDREGYNEQFF. CDR3 nucleotide sequence: TGTGCCAGCAGCTCGATTCGGGACAGGGAGGGATACAATGAGCAGTTCTTC.

V and J are TRBV7-2 and TRBJ2-2; D is uncertain. Per germline, CDR1 SGHTA and CDR2 FQGNSA. Trimming pared 1 base from V and 0 bases from J, leaving 6 bases between. This CDR3 has 15 residues. CDR3: CASSLDYANTGELFF. The CDR3, as DNA: TGTGCCAGCAGCTTAGACTACGCGAACACCGGGGAGCTGTTTTTT.

This clonotype was counted a few times. The genes are TRBV29-1 and TRBJ2-5; TRBD1 matches at 7 bases. This CDR3 region has 11 residues. Looked up from germline, CDR1 is SQVTM and CDR2 is ANQGSEA. V lost 6 bases, J lost 7 bases, and 5 bases stayed unmatched. The CDR3 DNA reads TGCAGCGTCGGGACAGCTCGGACCCAGTACTTC. It encodes CSVGTARTQYF.

This clonotype was seen only a few times. This rearrangement joins TRBV6-5 to TRBJ2-4; TRBD2 matches 11 bases. The CDR3 consists of 16 residues. V dropped 3 bases and J dropped 0; count of bases not matched to a gene: 1. CDR1 is MNHEY, CDR2 SVGAGI, per germline. The CDR3 nucleotides are TGTGCCAGCAGTTATAGCGGGGGGGCAGCCAAAAACATTCAGTACTTC. The encoded protein is CASSYSGGAAKNIQYF.

The chain employs TRBV15 and TRBJ1-6; possible D gene TRBD1, 5 bases. V lost 0 bases and J 7 bases, leaving 7 bases between the germline ends. Germline V gene data show CDR1 as LNHNV and CDR2 as YYDKDF (reference sequence). The CDR3 length is 14 residues. The CDR3 sequence is CATSREGPNSPLHF. CDR3 DNA: TGTGCCACCAGCAGAGAGGGGCCAAATTCACCCCTCCACTTT. The whole variable domain, filled in from reference TRBV15 and TRBJ1-6, reads DAMVIQNPRYQVTQFGKPVTLSCSQTLNHNVMYWYQQKSSQAPKLLFHYYDKDFNNEADTPDNFQSRRPNTSFCFLDIRSPGLGDTAMYLCATSREGPNSPLHFGNGTRLTVT.

There are a few counts of this clonotype. This sequence joins TRBV9 and TRBJ1-2; a possible D gene is TRBD1 (5 bases). V lost 6 bases, J lost 1 base, and 22 bases lay in between. CDR3 length: 17 amino acids. CDR1 and CDR2 from the germline V gene are SGDLS and YYNGEE. This CDR3 reads CASTPGGGTLFNYGYTF. The CDR3 nucleotides read TGTGCCAGCACTCCCGGCGGGGGTACGCTCTTTAACTATGGCTACACCTTC. Drawing the rest from reference TRBV9 and TRBJ1-2, the complete variable domain is DSGVTQTPKHLITATGQRVTLRCSPRSGDLSVYWYQQSLDQGLQFLIQYYNGEERAKGNILERFSAQQFPDLHSELNLSSLELGDSALYFCASTPGGGTLFNYGYTFGSGTRLTVV.

V is TRBV7-9 and J is TRBJ2-7; D possibly corresponds to TRBD1 (6 bases). Germline CDR1 and CDR2: SEHNR and FQNEAQ (reference sequence). CDR3 length: 15 amino acids. V lost 3 bases and J 0 bases, leaving 12 bases between the germline ends. The chain's CDR3 is CASSFKGQNSYEQYF. CDR3 nucleotides: TGTGCCAGCAGCTTCAAAGGACAGAACTCCTACGAGCAGTACTTC. Variable domain in full (rest from reference TRBV7-9 and TRBJ2-7): DTGVSQNPRHKITKRGQNVTFRCDPISEHNRLYWYRQTLGQGPEFLTYFQNEAQLEKSRLLSDRFSAERPKGSFSTLEIQRTEQGDSAMYLCASSFKGQNSYEQYFGPGTRLTVT.

The rearrangement links TRBV11-2 to TRBJ1-6, with D hard to call. Germline CDR1 SGHAT, CDR2 FQNNGV. With 4 bases removed from V and 1 base from J, the gap between germline ends came to 11 bases. The CDR3 length is 16 residues. CDR3 coding DNA: TGTGCCAGCAGCTCCCCGGGTGGATCCTATAATTCACCCCTCCACTTT. As protein: CASSSPGGSYNSPLHF.

This chain joins TRBV3-1 and TRBJ1-4, with D tentatively TRBD1 (6 bases). The V end lost 4 bases, the J end lost 8 bases, and 14 bases lay between the germline ends. Germline V gives CDR1 LGHDT, CDR2 YNNKEL (reference sequence). This CDR3 is built from 14 residues. The chain's CDR3 is CASSRGRGREKLFF. The CDR3 DNA is TGTGCCAGCAGCCGGGGCAGGGGAAGAGAAAAACTGTTTTTT.

The genes are TRBV29-1 and TRBJ2-3, with D maybe TRBD1 (5 bases). This CDR3 region has 15 residues. CDR1 is SQVTM, CDR2 ANQGSEA, per germline. V lost 7 bases to trimming and J lost 2 bases, with 19 bases between them. CDR3 amino acids: CSATAGNWNTDTQYF. CDR3 in DNA: TGCAGCGCCACAGCAGGGAATTGGAACACAGATACGCAGTATTTT.

The rearrangement uses TRBV7-3 and TRBJ2-4; 7 bases line up with TRBD2. Germline trimming cut 2 bases from V and 2 bases from J; bases unmatched to any gene: 15. The CDR3 totals 19 residues. Germline V gene lookup returns CDR1 SGHTA and CDR2 FQGTGA. CDR3 coding DNA: TGTGCCAGCAGCTTACTTCTAGTAAGACGGGGAGGGTCCAAAAACATTCAGTACTTC. Protein: CASSLLLVRRGGSKNIQYF.

The chain links TRBV7-3 to TRBJ2-3, with D tentatively TRBD2 (6 bases). V shed 2 bases and J shed 2 bases, with 8 bases lying between them. CDR3 length: 14 amino acids. The V gene's germline CDR1 is SGHTA and CDR2 FQGTGA. The CDR3 is CASSLLADTDTQYF. DNA of the CDR3: TGTGCCAGCAGCTTATTAGCGGACACAGATACGCAGTATTTT.

CDR3 in amino acids: CASSDWSRGQGAISVYF. In DNA, the CDR3 is TGTGCCAGCAGTGATTGGTCGCGGGGACAGGGGGCAATCAGTGTGTACTTC. This chain joins TRBV25-1 and TRBJ2-5; 12 nucleotides match TRBD1. With V trimmed by 3 bases and J by 13 bases, 18 bases remained unmatched. CDR1 MGHDK and CDR2 SYGVNS come from the germline V gene. The CDR3 length is 17 residues.

CDR3 loop: CSARVGSDNSPLHF. The CDR3 DNA sequence: TGCAGTGCTAGAGTGGGGAGCGATAATTCACCCCTCCACTTT. This chain links TRBV20-1 with TRBJ1-6, with unresolved D. The CDR3 length is 14 residues. Germline V lookup: CDR1 DFQATT, CDR2 SNEGSKA (reference sequence). Trimming took off 1 base at V and 5 bases at J, with 9 bases between the two ends.

This chain connects TRBV6-5 to TRBJ2-5; D might be TRBD1 or TRBD2, each matching 5 bases. The last part of the DNA fits TRBJ2-7 better; the J call may be wrong. Per the germline V gene, CDR1 is MNHEY and CDR2 is SVGAGI. The CDR3 runs to 15 residues. The CDR3 DNA is TGTGCCAGCAGGGCCGGGGCCCACGTCGGCTACGAGCAGTACTTC. Amino acid sequence: CASRAGAHVGYEQYF.

The chain combines TRBV5-1 with TRBJ2-1; the match to TRBD1 covers 7 bases. There are 17 residues in the CDR3. From germline, CDR1 is SGHRS and CDR2 YFSETQ. Trimming at V came to 0 bases and at J to 7 bases, leaving 13 bases not matched to a gene. In nucleotides, the CDR3 is TGCGCCAGCAGCTTGGCCGAGGGCAGGACAGGTTTGAATGAGCAGTTCTTC. Its protein is CASSLAEGRTGLNEQFF.

The CDR3 protein is CSVEDSRGAEVDTQYF. DNA of the CDR3: TGCAGCGTTGAAGATTCCCGGGGGGCTGAGGTAGATACGCAGTATTTT. The rearrangement joins TRBV29-1 to TRBJ2-3; D might be TRBD2 (7 bases). The germline V gene encodes CDR1 SQVTM and CDR2 ANQGSEA. The V end lost 0 bases, the J end lost 5 bases, and 18 bases lay between the germline ends. The CDR3 contains 16 residues.

The CDR3 bases are TGTGCCAGCAGACCCTCCCTCGGCGCGGAGCCCTACGAGCAGTACTTC. Encoded protein: CASRPSLGAEPYEQYF. The genes are TRBV7-8 and TRBJ2-7; D is unclear. Trimming pared 6 bases from V and 2 bases from J, leaving 20 bases between. The CDR3 runs 16 residues. Germline loops: CDR1 SGHVS, CDR2 FQNEAQ. Filled out from reference TRBV7-8 and TRBJ2-7, the complete variable domain reads GAGVSQSPRYKVAKRGQDVALRCDPISGHVSLFWYQQALGQGPEFLTYFQNEAQLDKSGLPSDRFFAERPEGSVSTLKIQRTQQEDSAVYLCASRPSLGAEPYEQYFGPGTRLTVT.

This chain connects TRBV20-1 to TRBJ2-1; D perhaps matches TRBD1 (5 bases). The ends were cut back, 0 bases at V and 5 bases at J, with 11 bases in the middle. The CDR3 totals 14 residues. The germline gives CDR1 DFQATT, CDR2 SNEGSKA (reference sequence). The CDR3 here is CSARDLDSNNEQFF. CDR3 DNA sequence: TGCAGTGCTAGAGACCTCGACAGCAACAATGAGCAGTTCTTC.

This clonotype was picked up a small number of times. This rearrangement joins TRBV28 to TRBJ2-5, with 7 bases matching TRBD2. With 7 bases clipped from V and 7 bases from J, the junction kept 6 bases outside the gene matches. The CDR3 extends over 12 amino acids. Germline assignment: CDR1 MDHEN and CDR2 SYDVKM. CDR3 nucleotides: TGTGCCAGCACAGAACCGGGGGGGACCCAGTACTTC. This encodes CASTEPGGTQYF.

The V gene is TRBV9, the J gene TRBJ2-7; D is unresolved. The length of the CDR3 is 13 residues. Germline V gene lookup returns CDR1 SGDLS and CDR2 YYNGEE. Between the trimmed V and J ends, which lost 4 bases and 7 bases, there was a span of 15 bases. The DNA of the CDR3 is TGTGCCAGCAGCCCCCACACGGGTAGGGAGCAGTACTTC. Translating it yields CASSPHTGREQYF.

This clonotype has a count of ten or more. The J gene is TRBJ2-3, the V gene TRBV29-1, with TRBD2 identical over 8 bases. The V gene's germline CDR1 is SQVTM and CDR2 ANQGSEA. The CDR3 extends over 15 amino acids. The V gene end was trimmed by 3 bases and the J gene end by 4 bases; junction bases not matched to a gene: 9. The CDR3 coding sequence is TGCAGCGTTGATTTAGCGGGGAGTGGAGCAGATACGCAGTATTTT. It translates to CSVDLAGSGADTQYF.

This clonotype was detected a few times. The chain carries TRBV20-1 and TRBJ2-5; no firm D call. CDR3 length equals 12 residues. Germline lookup yields CDR1 DFQATT and CDR2 SNEGSKA (reference sequence). With 2 bases removed from V and 6 bases from J, the gap between germline ends came to 10 bases. The CDR3 loop reads CSARSEPQTQYF. Written as DNA, the CDR3 is TGCAGTGCTAGATCCGAACCCCAGACCCAGTACTTC.

The V and J genes are TRBV5-8 and TRBJ2-4; no firm D call. This CDR3 is built from 15 residues. Trimming removed 7 bases at V and 0 bases at J, with 14 bases between. Germline loops: CDR1 SGHTS, CDR2 YDEGEE. The CDR3 nucleotides are TGTGCCAGCGGCCCCCACCCCATAGCCAAAAACATTCAGTACTTC. Translating gives CASGPHPIAKNIQYF.